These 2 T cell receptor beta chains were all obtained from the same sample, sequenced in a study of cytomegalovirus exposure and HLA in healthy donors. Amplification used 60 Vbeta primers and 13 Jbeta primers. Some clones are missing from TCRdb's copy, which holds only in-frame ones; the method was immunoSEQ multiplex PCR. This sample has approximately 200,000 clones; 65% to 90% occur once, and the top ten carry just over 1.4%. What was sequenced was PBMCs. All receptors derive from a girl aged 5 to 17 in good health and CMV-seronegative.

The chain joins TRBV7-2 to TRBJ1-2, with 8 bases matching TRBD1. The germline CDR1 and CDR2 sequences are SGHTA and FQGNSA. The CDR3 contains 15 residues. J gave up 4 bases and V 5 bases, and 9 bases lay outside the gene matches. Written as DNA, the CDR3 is TGTGCCAGCAGCCCCTCGACAGGGGTAGGCTATGGCTACACCTTC. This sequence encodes CASSPSTGVGYGYTF.

CDR3 sequence: CAWTTPRASGGTDTQYF. The CDR3 coding sequence is TGTGCCTGGACCACCCCCCGGGCTAGCGGTGGCACAGATACGCAGTATTTT. V is TRBV30 and J is TRBJ2-3; TRBD2 agrees at 7 bases. The V gene's germline CDR1 is GTSNPN and CDR2 SVGIG (reference sequence). V lost 4 bases, J lost 1 base, and 14 bases stayed unmatched. The CDR3 totals 17 residues.